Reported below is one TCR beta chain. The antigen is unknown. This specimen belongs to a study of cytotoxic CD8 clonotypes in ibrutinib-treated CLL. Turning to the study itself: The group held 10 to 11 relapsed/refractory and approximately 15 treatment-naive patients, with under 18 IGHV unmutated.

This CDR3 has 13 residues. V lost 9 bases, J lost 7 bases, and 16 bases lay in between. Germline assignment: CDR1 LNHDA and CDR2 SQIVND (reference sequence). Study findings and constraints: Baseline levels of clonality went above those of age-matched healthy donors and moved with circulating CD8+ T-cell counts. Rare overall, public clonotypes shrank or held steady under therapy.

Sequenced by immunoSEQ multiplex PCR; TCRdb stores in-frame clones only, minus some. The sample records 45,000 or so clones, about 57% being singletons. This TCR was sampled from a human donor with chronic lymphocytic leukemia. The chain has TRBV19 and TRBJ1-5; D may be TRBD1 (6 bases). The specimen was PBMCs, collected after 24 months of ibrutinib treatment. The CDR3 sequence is CASRDRRGQPQHF. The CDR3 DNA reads TGTGCCAGCCGAGACAGGCGTGGGCAGCCCCAGCATTTT.